This T cell receptor (beta chain) was sequenced for a study of T cell responses to AZD1222 COVID-19 vaccine. Study-level information: Both about-4-week and about-12-week second-dose recipients were combined.

The CDR3 is 13 residues long. Trimming took 5 bases from V and 1 from J, leaving 6 bases between them. Assay: immunoSEQ multiplex PCR; the TCRdb copy retains only in-frame clones and omits some. Among 70,000 to 85,000 clones listed, over 80% were seen once. Turning to this clone: The sample has other DNA sequences that encode this CDR3 too.

Sequences were derived from peripheral blood, sampled on day 0 of AZD1222 vaccination. The chain recombines TRBV12-3 or TRBV12-4 with TRBJ1-5; D remains ambiguous. This sequence originates from an adult in good health. In nucleotides, the CDR3 is TGTGCCAGCAGTGCTGGGAGCAATCAGCCCCAGCATTTT. Its translation: CASSAGSNQPQHF.